The 13 T cell receptor beta chains below were found in one sample sequenced in a study of cytomegalovirus exposure and HLA in healthy donors. Assay: immunoSEQ multiplex PCR; the TCRdb copy retains only in-frame clones and omits some. The table includes about 160,000 clones, 89% detected once. Sequences were obtained from PBMCs. These receptors all come from a man younger than 35 in good health and CMV-seropositive.

In the case of this clone: This sample includes further DNA sequences coding for the same CDR3. The V gene is TRBV5-1, the J gene TRBJ2-3; D is perhaps TRBD2 (6 bases). There are 16 residues in the CDR3. Germline CDR1 SGHRS, CDR2 YFSETQ. The germline V and J ends were trimmed by 0 bases and 0 bases, with 11 bases remaining between them. The DNA for the CDR3 is TGCGCCAGCAGCTTGGATTCTGGGGGGAGCACAGATACGCAGTATTTT. Encoded protein: CASSLDSGGSTDTQYF.

The chain combines TRBV11-2 with TRBJ1-1; 11 bases agree with TRBD1. CDR1 and CDR2 (germline): SGHAT, FQNNGV. The CDR3 spans 16 residues. V shed 4 bases and J 4 bases; nucleotides not matched to a gene: 8. CDR3 DNA sequence: TGTGCCAGCAGCTGGTCCGGGACAGGGGGGGGCACTGAAGCTTTCTTT. Translating gives CASSWSGTGGGTEAFF.

The V and J genes are TRBV5-1 and TRBJ1-1; 8 bases are shared with TRBD1. The CDR3 covers 14 residues. Germline loops: CDR1 SGHRS, CDR2 YFSETQ. The V segment lost 4 bases and the J segment 4 bases; nucleotides outside the gene matches: 6. The CDR3 DNA reads as TGCGCCAGCAGCCTGGACAGGGCGTTCACTGAAGCTTTCTTT. Protein: CASSLDRAFTEAFF.

The rearrangement links TRBV11-2 to TRBJ2-7; a possible D gene is TRBD2 (7 bases). CDR1 SGHAT and CDR2 FQNNGV come from the germline V gene. CDR3 length: 14 residues. V was clipped by 1 base and J by 6 bases, with 13 bases between them. CDR3 amino acids: CASSLVTGRGEQYF. In DNA, the CDR3 is TGTGCCAGCAGCTTAGTTACAGGGAGGGGCGAGCAGTACTTC.

The chain joins TRBV4-1 to TRBJ1-1, with 10 bases that match TRBD1. The CDR3 contains 15 residues. V dropped 4 bases and J dropped 5; count of bases not matched to a gene: 7. The germline V gene has CDR1 MGHRA and CDR2 YSYEKL. CDR3 sequence: CASSLRDRGGTEAFF. The CDR3 DNA reads as TGCGCCAGCAGCCTTCGGGACAGGGGTGGAACTGAAGCTTTCTTT.

This clone was seen a handful of times. V usage is TRBV2 and J usage is TRBJ2-7; tentative D call: TRBD1 (6 bases). The germline gives CDR1 SNHLY, CDR2 FYNNEI. The CDR3 contains 13 residues. Trimming took 6 bases from V and 6 from J, leaving 15 bases between them. The CDR3 sequence: CASRTTGLGEQYF. DNA of the CDR3: TGTGCCAGCAGAACTACAGGGTTGGGCGAGCAGTACTTC.

This sequence joins TRBV11-2 and TRBJ2-7, with 9 bases matching TRBD2. CDR1 is SGHAT, CDR2 FQNNGV, per germline. The CDR3 runs to 15 residues. With 6 bases clipped from V and 1 base from J, the junction kept 7 bases outside the gene matches. The DNA of the CDR3 is TGTGCCAGCAGTCTAGCGGGGATCCAATCCTACGAGCAGTACTTC. Encoded protein: CASSLAGIQSYEQYF.

On this clone: This CDR3 is also generated by other DNA sequences in the sample. In DNA form, the CDR3 reads TGCGCCAGCAGCTTGACGGGGGAGGCTTACAATGAGCAGTTCTTC. This codes for CASSLTGEAYNEQFF. This rearrangement joins TRBV5-1 to TRBJ2-1; D possibly corresponds to TRBD2 (6 bases). Trimming stripped 1 base from V and 4 bases from J, with 12 bases between. The germline CDR1 and CDR2 sequences are SGHRS and YFSETQ. The CDR3 has 15 amino acids.

The rearrangement links TRBV10-3 to TRBJ1-2; 8 bases fit TRBD1. The germline CDR1 and CDR2 sequences are ENHRY and SYGVKD. V was clipped by 2 bases and J by 5 bases; unmatched bases: 4. The CDR3 loop spans 14 amino acids. CDR3 protein: CAISERQGWYGYTF. The CDR3 DNA sequence: TGTGCCATCAGTGAGAGACAGGGGTGGTATGGCTACACCTTC.

This chain uses TRBV6-4 with TRBJ2-3; 7 positions agree with TRBD1. The CDR3 loop spans 14 amino acids. Germline lookup yields CDR1 MRHNA and CDR2 SNTAGT. Unmatched junction bases numbered 7, after V lost 7 bases and J lost 3 bases. The CDR3 spells CASKLQQGTDTQYF. The CDR3 DNA reads as TGTGCCAGCAAACTCCAACAGGGGACAGATACGCAGTATTTT.

This sequence joins TRBV11-3 and TRBJ2-1; D is unclear. Per the germline V gene, CDR1 is SGHNT and CDR2 is YENEEA. Deletions cut 5 bases from V and 8 bases from J, with 7 bases between. The CDR3 length is 11 residues. CDR3 loop: CASSDEDEQFF. The CDR3 coding sequence is TGTGCCAGCAGCGACGAGGATGAGCAGTTCTTC.

CDR3 sequence (DNA): TGTGCCAGCAGCCGCGGGGCGGGGGCCTACGAGCAGTACTTC. As protein: CASSRGAGAYEQYF. The chain couples TRBV5-4 to TRBJ2-7; 7 nucleotides align to TRBD2. CDR1 and CDR2 from the germline V gene are SGHNT and YYREEE (reference sequence). The length of the CDR3 is 14 residues. The junction had 6 bases not matched to a gene; V was cut back by 4 bases and J by 2 bases.

The chain employs TRBV11-2 and TRBJ2-1, with TRBD2 identical over 10 bases. Germline loops: CDR1 SGHAT, CDR2 FQNNGV. The CDR3 runs to 18 residues. V gave up 1 base and J gave up 4 bases; unmatched junction bases: 10. CDR3 loop: CASSLGNPGLARYNEQFF. Here the CDR3 DNA reads TGTGCCAGCAGCTTAGGAAATCCGGGACTAGCGAGATACAATGAGCAGTTCTTC.